These 5 T cell receptor beta chains were sequenced from one sample in a study of blood T cell repertoires in COVID-19. TCRdb's copy holds only in-frame clones and misses some; the assay was immunoSEQ multiplex PCR. The sample consists of tens of thousands of clones, more than 75% of them appearing once. Sequenced sample: peripheral blood. The receptors were gathered from a man between 60 and 75 years old with acute or convalescent COVID-19.

In this sample, this clone turned up once. The gene calls are TRBV5-1 and TRBJ2-5; D possibly corresponds to TRBD2 (5 bases). The CDR3 spans 13 residues. The V end was cut by 0 bases, the J end by 5 bases, with 8 bases between. In germline, CDR1 is SGHRS, CDR2 YFSETQ. This CDR3 reads CASSLGWRETQYF. The CDR3 coding sequence is TGCGCCAGCAGCTTGGGGTGGAGGGAGACCCAGTACTTC.

This clone was observed a few times. As DNA, the CDR3 is TGTGCCAGCAGCTTAGGGCGACAGGGTCTAGCCTACGAGCAGTACTTC. Translated, it gives CASSLGRQGLAYEQYF. The V call is TRBV7-2, the J call TRBJ2-7; 7 bases are a match to TRBD1. V shed 1 base and J 2 bases; nucleotides not matched to a gene: 8. This CDR3 is built from 16 residues. Per germline, CDR1 SGHTA and CDR2 FQGNSA.

The chain links TRBV27 to TRBJ1-2; 8 bases align to TRBD1. Germline values: CDR1 MNHEY, CDR2 SMNVEV (reference sequence). This CDR3 contains 14 residues. V was clipped by 1 base and J by 7 bases; unmatched bases: 5. The DNA for the CDR3 is TGTGCCAGCAGTTTATATAGGACAGGGACTGGCTACACCTTC. It translates to CASSLYRTGTGYTF.

The chain couples TRBV2 to TRBJ2-1, with TRBD2 identical over 11 bases. The CDR3 loop spans 13 amino acids. CDR1 and CDR2 from the germline V gene are SNHLY and FYNNEI. Written as DNA, the CDR3 is TGTGCACATAGCGGGGGGGGCTCTAGGGAGCAGTTCTTC. Translating it yields CAHSGGGSREQFF.

V and J are TRBV2 and TRBJ2-3, with TRBD2 matching 9 bases. Per germline, CDR1 SNHLY and CDR2 FYNNEI. The CDR3 consists of 16 residues. Losses at the gene ends were 3 bases for V and 2 bases for J; bases not matched to a gene: 6. The CDR3 sequence is CASSDGLAGFTDTQYF. The CDR3 nucleotides are TGTGCCAGCAGTGACGGGCTAGCGGGGTTCACAGATACGCAGTATTTT. Using reference TRBV2 and TRBJ2-3 for the parts outside the CDR3, the full variable domain is EPEVTQTPSHQVTQMGQEVILRCVPISNHLYFYWYRQILGQKVEFLVSFYNNEISEKSEIFDDQFSVERPDGSNFTLKIRSTKLEDSAMYFCASSDGLAGFTDTQYFGPGTRLTVL.